The rows below give T cell receptor beta chains drawn from one sample of a study of shared clonotypes between healthy human individuals. The protocol was immunoSEQ multiplex PCR, while the TCRdb copy is restricted to in-frame clones and leaves out a portion. In the table there are under 750,000 clones, over 60% of which are singletons. Material for sequencing was memory CD4+ T cells sorted from blood. The receptors stem from a woman in her 30s in good health. Both conserved end residues are part of each CDR3.

v_call	j_call	cdr3_aa
TRBV2	TRBJ1-2	CASSAQGVYGYTF
TRBV6-1	TRBJ2-7	CASTEVTYEQYF
TRBV27	TRBJ2-1	CASTRDREGEQFF
TRBV4-1	TRBJ2-2	CASSQAVSVSNTGELFF
TRBV5-1	TRBJ2-3	CASSPSASRGSETQYF
TRBV5-1	TRBJ2-1	CASSLGDPGRSYNEQFF
TRBV7-9	TRBJ1-2	CATGSARAQGYYGYTF
TRBV18	TRBJ2-7	CASSPGLANNPYEQYF
TRBV5-1	TRBJ2-7	CASREGTGGPSYEQYF
TRBV28	TRBJ1-5	CASSLGGVKNQPQHF
TRBV6-5	TRBJ2-7	CASSYVGGSYEQYF
TRBV6-4	TRBJ2-1	CASSDELSSYNEQFF
TRBV5-1	TRBJ1-1	CASSLDSFTKTEAFF
TRBV5-1	TRBJ2-6	CASSLGGVSGANVLTF
TRBV5-6	TRBJ1-1	CASSFIAGYTEAFF
TRBV10-2	TRBJ1-1	CASSGPMNTEAFF
TRBV11-2	TRBJ1-1	CASSFGWEVTEAFF
TRBV2	TRBJ2-5	CASSAFAAPGVGTQYF
TRBV18	TRBJ1-2	CASSPQGGDGYTF
TRBV5-1	TRBJ2-1	CASSLQGNRDNEQFF
TRBV4-1	TRBJ1-1	CASSQGARWNTEAFF
TRBV7-2	TRBJ2-5	CASSLVQGETQYF
TRBV5-1	TRBJ1-1	CASSLVPGLNTEAFF
TRBV19	TRBJ1-3	CATRRQGFSGNTIYF
TRBV18	TRBJ2-3	CASSSQWTASTDTQYF
TRBV21-1	TRBJ1-2	CASSRPRGDRGRGGLGYTF
TRBV19	TRBJ1-1	CASLLGTGQNTEAFF
TRBV6-5	TRBJ1-5	CASSYEGGRNQPQHF
TRBV19	TRBJ1-6	CASSGTGGFGSPLHF
TRBV28	TRBJ2-5	CASSGTVAETQYF
TRBV5-6	TRBJ2-3	CASSLTAGTVTDTQYF
TRBV29-1	TRBJ2-1	CSVEELVYEQFF
TRBV30	TRBJ1-5	CAWSVVGRNQPQHF
TRBV28	TRBJ1-5	CASSLIHSGNQPQHF
TRBV5-1	TRBJ1-4	CASSGNGGTNEKLFF
TRBV5-6	TRBJ2-5	CASSSSNVGTQYF
TRBV2	TRBJ2-7	CASSRDSSYEQYF
TRBV7-9	TRBJ1-2	CASSQDAGELYGYTF
TRBV7-2	TRBJ2-7	CASSPSTGYEQYF
TRBV7-9	TRBJ2-1	CASSLAGTSGSSEQFF
TRBV19	TRBJ2-5	CASTENDGETQYF
TRBV19	TRBJ2-2	CASSSKRALSTGELFF
TRBV4-2	TRBJ1-2	CASSHGEGGPLGSYGYTF
TRBV27	TRBJ2-7	CASSLLLAGGPHEQYF
TRBV28	TRBJ1-5	CASSFFPEGQPQHF
TRBV27	TRBJ2-7	CASSLGTGGTTYEQYF
TRBV20-1	TRBJ1-2	CSAREYYGYTF
TRBV19	TRBJ2-2	CASSMSSGTYGELFF
TRBV5-1	TRBJ2-2	CASSGGAIGTGELFF
TRBV7-9	TRBJ1-4	CASSLEQGMGEKLFF
TRBV11-1	TRBJ1-1	CASSLEYSEAFF
TRBV5-1	TRBJ2-1	CASSLGGTSNEQFF